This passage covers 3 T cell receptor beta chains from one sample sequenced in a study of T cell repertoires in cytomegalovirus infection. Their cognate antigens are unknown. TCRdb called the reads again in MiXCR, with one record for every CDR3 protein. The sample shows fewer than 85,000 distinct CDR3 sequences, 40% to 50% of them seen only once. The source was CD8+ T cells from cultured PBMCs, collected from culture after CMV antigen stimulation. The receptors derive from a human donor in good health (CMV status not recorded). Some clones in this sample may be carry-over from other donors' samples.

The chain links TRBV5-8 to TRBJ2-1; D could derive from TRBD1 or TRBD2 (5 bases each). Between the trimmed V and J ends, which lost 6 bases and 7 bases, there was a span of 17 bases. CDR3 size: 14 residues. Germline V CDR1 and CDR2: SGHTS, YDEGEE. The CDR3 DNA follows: TGTGCCAGCAACGGGGCCCTACGGGGAAATGAGCAGTTCTTC. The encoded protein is CASNGALRGNEQFF.

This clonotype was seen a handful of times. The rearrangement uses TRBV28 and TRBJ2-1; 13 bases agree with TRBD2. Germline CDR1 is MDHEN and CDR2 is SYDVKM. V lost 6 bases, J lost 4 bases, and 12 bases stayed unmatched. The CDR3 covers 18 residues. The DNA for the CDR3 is TGTGCCAGCAGCCTCCCGGGACTAGCGGGATTCCATTACAATGAGCAGTTCTTC. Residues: CASSLPGLAGFHYNEQFF.

This CDR3 reads CASGAGTMGTRGGNIQYF. In DNA form, the CDR3 reads TGTGCTAGTGGTGCGGGCACTATGGGGACGCGGGGCGGAAACATTCAGTACTTC. The gene calls are TRBV12-5 and TRBJ2-4; TRBD2 might be the D (6 bases). CDR3 length equals 18 residues. Per germline, CDR1 LGHNT and CDR2 FRNRAP. V gave up 5 bases and J gave up 6 bases, with 26 bases separating them.